These 24 T cell receptor beta chains were sequenced from one sample in a study of Graves' ophthalmopathy and Graves' hyperthyroidism. Scientists amplified the TCR beta CDR3 regions from RNA transcripts. Following a first-round RT-PCR that used HTBI primers, a second-round multiplex PCR was carried out. TCRdb re-called the multiplex PCR reads with MiXCR, one entry per CDR3 protein. The sample records a few hundred thousand distinct CDR3 sequences, less than 45% being singletons. The sequenced material came from peripheral blood or thyroid tissue (not recorded which). The source of these receptors is an adult man with Graves' hyperthyroidism.

This clonotype was counted ten times or more. The J gene is TRBJ2-2, the V gene TRBV29-1; D gene ambiguous. There are 11 residues in the CDR3. Per germline, CDR1 SQVTM and CDR2 ANQGSEA. Trimming left V 7 bases short and J 7 bases short, with 10 bases between. The CDR3 coding sequence is TGCAGCGCCTGGGTGGGCGGGGAGCTGTTTTTT. Its protein is CSAWVGGELFF.

The V call is TRBV5-1, the J call TRBJ2-7; 10 bases are a match to TRBD2. Looked up from germline, CDR1 is SGHRS and CDR2 is YFSETQ. There are 14 residues in the CDR3. Germline trimming cut 4 bases from V and 7 bases from J; bases unmatched to any gene: 8. The CDR3 nucleotides are TGCGCCAGCAGCATCAGCGGGAGGGCCAATGAGCAGTACTTC. It codes for CASSISGRANEQYF. The variable domain in full, completed from reference TRBV5-1 and TRBJ2-7, reads KAGVTQTPRYLIKTRGQQVTLSCSPISGHRSVSWYQQTPGQGLQFLFEYFSETQRNKGNFPGRFSGRQFSNSRSEMNVSTLELGDSALYLCASSISGRANEQYFGPGTRLTVT.

This clonotype came up many times. The chain joins TRBV5-1 to TRBJ2-7; TRBD1 matches at 8 bases. The V and J ends lost 0 bases and 6 bases, in that order; junction bases with no gene match: 8. CDR3 length: 15 residues. Per germline, CDR1 SGHRS and CDR2 YFSETQ. CDR3 nucleotides: TGCGCCAGCAGCTTGGAAGCCGGGACAGGAGGCGAGCAGTACTTC. As protein: CASSLEAGTGGEQYF.

Remarks on this clonotype: A much larger clone sits a single nucleotide away, making a read error possible. The chain uses TRBV12-3 or TRBV12-4 and TRBJ1-1; no definite D call. The CDR3 has 11 amino acids. CDR3 loop: CAGSTVAEAFF. The CDR3 DNA reads as TGTGCCGGCAGCACGGTCGCTGAAGCTTTCTTT.

This clonotype was picked up a small number of times. The chain uses TRBV29-1 and TRBJ2-7; TRBD1 matches 10 bases. The germline gives CDR1 SQVTM, CDR2 ANQGSEA. The CDR3 has 12 residues. The V gene end was trimmed by 4 bases and the J gene end by 6 bases; junction bases not matched to a gene: 3. The CDR3 DNA sequence: TGCAGCGTTGCGGGACAGGGGCCCGAGCAGTACTTC. Translation: CSVAGQGPEQYF.

This clonotype was seen more than once but under ten times. This rearrangement joins TRBV19 to TRBJ1-2, with 9 bases matching TRBD1. The trim removed 6 bases at V and 4 bases at J, leaving 6 bases unmatched. The CDR3 loop spans 14 amino acids. The V gene's germline CDR1 is LNHDA and CDR2 SQIVND (reference sequence). CDR3 nucleotide sequence: TGTGCCAGTAGCCCGACAGGGGGGATCTATGGCTACACCTTC. As protein: CASSPTGGIYGYTF.

The table lists this clonotype with many counts. CDR3 bases: TGCAGTGCTACAGAGGGTACTGGGGCCAACGTCCTGACTTTC. Translation: CSATEGTGANVLTF. The V gene is TRBV20-1, the J gene TRBJ2-6, with a possible D match to TRBD2 (5 bases). Germline V gene sequence: CDR1 DFQATT, CDR2 SNEGSKA (reference sequence). Trimming shortened V by 4 bases and J by 2 bases, and 9 bases separated the two germline ends. The CDR3 has 14 residues.

This clonotype is a singleton in its sample. CDR3 nucleotides: TGCAGCGTTGCAGGGTTTGGGGGCTACACCTTC. Residues: CSVAGFGGYTF. The chain carries TRBV29-1 and TRBJ1-2; the D gene is possibly TRBD1 (5 bases). Between the trimmed V and J ends, which lost 4 bases and 8 bases, there was a span of 11 bases. Per germline, CDR1 SQVTM and CDR2 ANQGSEA. This CDR3 region has 11 residues.

Remarks on this clonotype: A junction boundary mismatches the germline segment, possibly from a read error. The gene calls are TRBV2 and TRBJ1-5, with TRBD1 identical over 9 bases. The CDR3 spans 15 residues. Germline V gene lookup returns CDR1 SNHLY and CDR2 FYNNEI. CDR3 amino acids: CASSEGTGNNQPQHF. CDR3 sequence (DNA): TGTGCCAGCAGCGAAGGGACAGGGAACAATCAGCCCCAGCATTTT.

Ten or more counts support this clonotype. The chain has TRBV4-1 and TRBJ1-5, with D possibly being TRBD1 (5 bases). Germline CDR1 reads MGHRA; CDR2 reads YSYEKL. V shed 0 bases and J shed 5 bases, with 11 bases lying between them. This CDR3 has 15 residues. The CDR3 DNA sequence: TGCGCCAGCAGCCAAGATCCGGCAGGGTATCAGCCCCAGCATTTT. As protein: CASSQDPAGYQPQHF.

In this sample, this clonotype turned up a few times. The chain is built from TRBV5-6 and TRBJ2-7; D assignment may be TRBD1 or TRBD2 (5 bases each). This CDR3 comprises 14 residues. Germline values: CDR1 SGHDT, CDR2 YYEEEE. The V and J ends lost 5 bases and 2 bases respectively, with 14 bases between them. The CDR3 spells CASSPSRGPYEQYF. Written as DNA, the CDR3 is TGTGCCAGCAGTCCCTCGAGGGGTCCCTACGAGCAGTACTTC.

This clonotype was seen a few times. This chain uses TRBV2 with TRBJ2-2; D is undetermined. Trimming removed 1 base from V and 6 bases from J, with 6 bases in between. The CDR3 covers 13 residues. The germline V gene encodes CDR1 SNHLY and CDR2 FYNNEI. The CDR3 coding sequence is TGTGCCAGCAGTGAAGTAGGTGCCGGGGAGCTGTTTTTT. This translates into CASSEVGAGELFF.

This sequence joins TRBV11-1 and TRBJ2-5; 7 nucleotides match TRBD2. CDR3 length equals 16 residues. Germline V gives CDR1 SGHAT, CDR2 FQDESV (reference sequence). The J segment lost 5 bases and the V segment lost 5 bases, leaving 14 bases of the junction unmatched. In DNA, the CDR3 is TGTGCCAGCAGCCCCTCCGGGCTAGCGGCTGCGGAGACCCAGTACTTC. It codes for CASSPSGLAAAETQYF. The variable domain in full, with the rest retrieved from reference TRBV11-1 and TRBJ2-5, is EAEVAQSPRYKITEKSQAVAFWCDPISGHATLYWYRQILGQGPELLVQFQDESVVDDSQLPKDRFSAERLKGVDSTLKIQPAELGDSAMYLCASSPSGLAAAETQYFGPGTRLLVL.

The chain couples TRBV12-3 or TRBV12-4 to TRBJ2-7; TRBD2 aligns across 7 bases. With 5 bases clipped from V and 3 bases from J, the junction kept 7 bases outside the gene matches. This CDR3 has 14 amino acids. CDR3 loop: CASSPNLADYEQYF. The DNA of the CDR3 is TGTGCCAGCAGTCCCAACCTAGCGGACTACGAGCAGTACTTC.

This clonotype showed up many times. CDR3 in amino acids: CASSPQRDQPQHF. The CDR3 DNA sequence: TGTGCCAGCAGCCCCCAGAGGGATCAGCCCCAGCATTTT. The chain carries TRBV11-2 and TRBJ1-5, with D unclear. CDR1 and CDR2 (germline): SGHAT, FQNNGV. The V and J ends lost 5 bases and 5 bases respectively, with 10 bases between them. The CDR3 covers 13 residues.

In regard to this clonotype: It may be a read error: a sequence one base away is much more abundant. The V and J genes are TRBV7-2 and TRBJ1-3; tentatively, D is TRBD1 (5 bases). Germline lookup yields CDR1 SGHTA and CDR2 FQGNSA. The CDR3 has 16 residues. CDR3 DNA sequence: TGTGCCAGCAGCTCATCAGGGCTGAGCTCTGCAAACACCATATATTTT. Translating it yields CASSSSGLSSANTIYF.

This clonotype was counted at least ten times. The V call is TRBV9, the J call TRBJ2-2; a weak D match, TRBD2 (7 bases). Germline V gene sequence: CDR1 SGDLS, CDR2 YYNGEE. V was cut by 4 bases and J by 4 bases, with 14 bases left in between. CDR3 length equals 15 residues. The CDR3 protein is CASSLGGAGTGELFF. CDR3 DNA sequence: TGTGCCAGCAGCCTTGGGGGGGCTGGCACCGGGGAGCTGTTTTTT.

This clonotype was observed at least ten times. The chain employs TRBV5-1 and TRBJ1-6, with 9 bases aligning to TRBD1. CDR1 and CDR2 (germline): SGHRS, YFSETQ. V trimming: 0 bases; J trimming: 9 bases; junction bases outside the gene matches: 7. The CDR3 extends over 16 amino acids. In DNA form, the CDR3 reads TGCGCCAGCAGCTTGGCAGCAGGACAGGGGATTTCACCCCTCCACTTT. It encodes CASSLAAGQGISPLHF. Together with reference TRBV5-1 and TRBJ1-6, the CDR3 gives the full variable domain: KAGVTQTPRYLIKTRGQQVTLSCSPISGHRSVSWYQQTPGQGLQFLFEYFSETQRNKGNFPGRFSGRQFSNSRSEMNVSTLELGDSALYLCASSLAAGQGISPLHFGNGTRLTVT.

Note on this clonotype: This sequence may be a read error, since a much larger clone differs from it by one base. The chain recombines TRBV7-2 with TRBJ1-1; the D is unclear. Germline V gene lookup returns CDR1 SGHTA and CDR2 FQGNSA. This CDR3 comprises 15 residues. The V end was cut by 3 bases, the J end by 1 base, with 12 bases between. CDR3 residues: CASSFSPARNTEAFF. As DNA, the CDR3 is TGTGCCAGCAGCTTTTCGCCCGCAAGGAACACTGAAGCTTTCTTT.

This clonotype was detected ten times or more. The chain carries TRBV10-3 and TRBJ1-5; D ambiguous. Germline CDR1 is ENHRY and CDR2 is SYGVKD. The CDR3 loop spans 14 amino acids. V was shortened by 0 bases and J by 4 bases, with 7 bases between the two germline ends. The DNA of the CDR3 is TGTGCCATCAGTGAGTCGGCGGGTAATCAGCCCCAGCATTTT. It codes for CAISESAGNQPQHF.

The chain couples TRBV28 to TRBJ1-1, with 9 bases identical to TRBD1. There are 15 residues in the CDR3. V shed 6 bases, J shed 1 base, and the junction held 6 bases outside the gene matches. Germline V gene lookup returns CDR1 MDHEN and CDR2 SYDVKM. For the CDR3, the DNA is TGTGCCAGCAGACTGGGACAGGGATCGAACACTGAAGCTTTCTTT. Translating it yields CASRLGQGSNTEAFF.

The sample holds a few counts of this clonotype. This clone may be a read error of a much larger clone one base away. The chain links TRBV6-5 to TRBJ1-4, with TRBD1 identical over 7 bases. Germline CDR1 is MNHEY and CDR2 is SVGAGI. This CDR3 is 13 amino acids long. The V segment lost 5 bases and the J segment 8 bases; nucleotides outside the gene matches: 5. Written as DNA, the CDR3 is TGTGCCAGCAGTCGGCAGGGGGACGAAAAACTGTTTTTT. Residues: CASSRQGDEKLFF.

In this sample, this clonotype turned up a few times. V gene TRBV6-1 combines with J gene TRBJ1-2; 8 bases are a match to TRBD1. Per the germline V gene, CDR1 is MNHNS and CDR2 is SASEGT. This CDR3 region has 16 residues. Losses at the gene ends were 5 bases for V and 2 bases for J; bases not matched to a gene: 10. The CDR3 nucleotides read TGTGCCAGCAGTTATCAGCAGGGGGCTTGGAACTATGGCTACACCTTC. Translating gives CASSYQQGAWNYGYTF.

V gene TRBV24-1 combines with J gene TRBJ2-5; 11 bases fit TRBD2. Near its end, the DNA agrees better with TRBJ2-1, so the J call may be wrong. Germline V CDR1 and CDR2: KGHDR, SFDVKD. The length of the CDR3 is 15 residues. The CDR3 here is CATSEVAGGQNEQFF. The CDR3 nucleotides are TGTGCCACCAGTGAAGTAGCGGGAGGGCAGAATGAGCAGTTCTTC.